The clone carrying this T cell receptor (beta chain) was counted ten times or more. Its matching antigen is unknown. This entry comes from a study of CD8+CD57+ T cells in acquired aplastic anemia. Study-level points and caveats: Patients and controls turned out to have more than 25 CD8+ CDR3 sequences in common.

For sequencing, patients were chosen who had shown expansion of CD8+CD57+ cells by flow cytometry. Everyone among the patients had severe acquired aplastic anemia. No therapy had been given to the patients at the time of blood sampling. Germline V CDR1 and CDR2: SGHTA, FQGTGA. The ends were cut back, 6 bases at V and 9 bases at J, with 20 bases in the middle. The CDR3 has 14 residues. Profiling of TCR beta VDJ combinations and CDR3 sequences used genomic DNA as template. TCRdb reprocessed the reads via MiXCR and lists one record per CDR3 protein. The sample contains roughly 170,000 distinct CDR3 sequences, around 50% of which appear only once.

The sequencing sample was made of sorted CD4+, CD8+, or CD8+CD57+ T cells (not recorded which) from PBMCs. The source of this sequence is a human donor with aplastic anemia. The rearrangement joins TRBV7-3 to TRBJ1-1; D uncertain. As DNA, the CDR3 is TGTGCCAGCAGTTTACCCCCCTTGAAGGGTAAAGCTTTCTTT. Translated: CASSLPPLKGKAFF.